The 32 T cell receptor beta chains below come from one sample, sequenced in a study of blood T cells in healthy people across ages. A second PCR, run for roughly 7 to 11 cycles, used a sample-barcoded 5' primer plus a J-beta primer mix. TCRdb ran MiXCR on the 5' RACE reads and lists one entry per CDR3 protein. The data contain hundreds of thousands of distinct CDR3 sequences, approximately 53% of them seen just once; the ten biggest clones take up 40% to 50%. The specimen sequenced was blood. Receptor source: an elderly man in good health.

This clonotype appeared a few times. V and J are TRBV12-3 or TRBV12-4 and TRBJ2-4; 7 bases map to TRBD1. The V segment lost 2 bases and the J segment 3 bases; nucleotides outside the gene matches: 4. The CDR3 loop spans 15 amino acids. The CDR3, as DNA: TGTGCCAGCAGTTTAAGGGGGCCTAGCAAAAACATTCAGTACTTC. Translating gives CASSLRGPSKNIQYF.

The gene calls are TRBV20-1 and TRBJ2-1; TRBD2 matches at 12 bases. The CDR3 is 16 amino acids. Germline V lookup: CDR1 DFQATT, CDR2 SNEGSKA (reference sequence). Trimming removed 6 bases from V and 6 bases from J; junction bases left unmatched: 12. CDR3 DNA sequence: TGCAGTGCCCACCGGCTAGCGGGGGGGCCCCGCAATGAGCAGTTCTTC. The encoded protein is CSAHRLAGGPRNEQFF.

This clonotype appeared many times. The chain has TRBV5-1 and TRBJ1-2; D is unclear. The length of the CDR3 is 13 residues. Germline values: CDR1 SGHRS, CDR2 YFSETQ. Trimming cost V 4 bases and J 4 bases, with 11 bases left between them. DNA of the CDR3: TGCGCCAGCAGCGACGAGGCAGCCTATGGCTACACCTTC. It translates to CASSDEAAYGYTF.

This clonotype was detected ten times or more. This chain links TRBV28 with TRBJ2-6; no reliable D call. The CDR3 is made up of 16 amino acids. The V and J ends lost 3 bases and 0 bases respectively, with 9 bases between them. Germline CDR1 and CDR2: MDHEN and SYDVKM. CDR3 nucleotides: TGTGCCAGCAGTTTCGTGATCGGCTCTGGGGCCAACGTCCTGACTTTC. It specifies CASSFVIGSGANVLTF.

This clonotype was seen a few times. J is TRBJ2-1 and V is TRBV20-1, with TRBD1 identical over 8 bases. J was trimmed by 7 bases and V by 4 bases; bases with no gene match: 9. CDR1 and CDR2 (germline): DFQATT, SNEGSKA (reference sequence). The CDR3 contains 14 residues. CDR3 sequence (DNA): TGCAGTGCTACGTCCCTGGACAGGGCAAATGAGCAGTTCTTC. Translated, it gives CSATSLDRANEQFF.

For the CDR3, the DNA is TGCAGCGTTGCCGGGGTGGGGGAAAAACTGTTTTTT. It codes for CSVAGVGEKLFF. This chain uses TRBV29-1 with TRBJ1-4; D is uncertain. This CDR3 is 12 amino acids long. V lost 4 bases and J lost 8, with 11 bases in between. The germline V gene encodes CDR1 SQVTM and CDR2 ANQGSEA.

V gene TRBV7-9 combines with J gene TRBJ2-1; 7 positions match TRBD2. V trimming: 8 bases; J trimming: 6 bases; junction bases outside the gene matches: 16. The germline V gene encodes CDR1 SEHNR and CDR2 FQNEAQ (reference sequence). This CDR3 region has 16 residues. CDR3 nucleotides: TGTGCCAGCGCAAAACGGCGACTAGCTGTCCTCAATGAGCAGTTCTTC. Residues: CASAKRRLAVLNEQFF.

The chain links TRBV20-1 to TRBJ2-1, with D possibly being TRBD2 (5 bases). The CDR3 covers 13 residues. V dropped 1 base and J dropped 9 bases, with 13 bases sitting between them. Per germline, CDR1 DFQATT and CDR2 SNEGSKA (reference sequence). CDR3 in DNA: TGCAGTGCTAGAGTTCCCCTAGCAGGTGAGCAGTTCTTC. Translating it yields CSARVPLAGEQFF.

CDR3 sequence reads: CASSERGVNEQYF. CDR3 sequence (DNA): TGTGCCAGCAGCGAGCGGGGGGTAAACGAGCAGTACTTC. The gene calls are TRBV6-2 or TRBV6-3 and TRBJ2-5; 9 bases agree with TRBD2. The end of the DNA aligns better with TRBJ2-7, so the J call may be wrong. The germline gives CDR1 MNHEY, CDR2 SVGEGT. The CDR3 spans 13 residues.

The CDR3 DNA is TGTGCCAGCAGTGCTCCCCGCCGTCCGGCTTACAATGAGCAGTTCTTC. Protein sequence: CASSAPRRPAYNEQFF. The V call is TRBV6-1, the J call TRBJ2-1; D is uncertain. The CDR3 length is 16 residues. The germline V gene has CDR1 MNHNS and CDR2 SASEGT. Trimming took off 4 bases at V and 4 bases at J, with 17 bases between the two ends.

In this sample, this clonotype turned up a few times. The genes are TRBV6-1 and TRBJ2-7; 7 nucleotides agree with TRBD1. The CDR3 totals 13 residues. Losses at the gene ends were 4 bases for V and 7 bases for J; bases not matched to a gene: 7. Germline assignment: CDR1 MNHNS and CDR2 SASEGT. The CDR3 reads CASSAGQSTEQYF. Written as DNA, the CDR3 is TGTGCCAGCAGTGCGGGACAGTCTACGGAGCAGTACTTC.

In this sample, this clonotype turned up a few times. The DNA of the CDR3 is TGCAGTGCTGACCACCGGGACAGATCCACAGATACGCAGTATTTT. Translated, it gives CSADHRDRSTDTQYF. The gene calls are TRBV20-1 and TRBJ2-3; 7 bases match TRBD1. CDR3 length: 15 amino acids. Germline CDR1 and CDR2: DFQATT and SNEGSKA (reference sequence). Trimming at V came to 5 bases and at J to 2 bases, leaving 10 bases not matched to a gene.

The rearrangement joins TRBV20-1 to TRBJ2-7; the D gene is possibly TRBD2 (6 bases). V dropped 6 bases and J dropped 0 bases, with 15 bases sitting between them. The CDR3 is 14 residues long. Per germline, CDR1 DFQATT and CDR2 SNEGSKA (reference sequence). CDR3 region: CSADIAEGSYEQYF. The CDR3 coding sequence is TGCAGTGCGGACATAGCGGAGGGCTCCTACGAGCAGTACTTC.

This clonotype was seen only a few times. V usage is TRBV28 and J usage is TRBJ2-1; 7 nucleotides align to TRBD2. The CDR3 sequence is 15 residues long. Germline V gene data show CDR1 as MDHEN and CDR2 as SYDVKM. V lost 8 bases and J lost 2; bases outside the gene matches: 9. The CDR3 coding sequence is TGTGCCAGCTATGGCGGGAGTGGGGCCTACAATGAGCAGTTCTTC. Translating gives CASYGGSGAYNEQFF. Looking up the rest from reference TRBV28 and TRBJ2-1 gives the full variable domain: DVKVTQSSRYLVKRTGEKVFLECVQDMDHENMFWYRQDPGLGLRLIYFSYDVKMKEKGDIPEGYSVSREKKERFSLILESASTNQTSMYLCASYGGSGAYNEQFFGPGTRLTVL.

This chain links TRBV20-1 with TRBJ2-7; 7 bases are a match to TRBD2. The V gene end was trimmed by 5 bases and the J gene end by 7 bases; junction bases not matched to a gene: 14. This CDR3 is 14 amino acids long. CDR1 and CDR2 (germline): DFQATT, SNEGSKA (reference sequence). The CDR3 bases are TGCAGTGCTGTATCTAGCGGCTCCTACAATGAGCAGTACTTC. This translates into CSAVSSGSYNEQYF.

This chain joins TRBV20-1 and TRBJ2-7, with D possibly called TRBD1 or TRBD2 (6 bases each). Trimming shortened V by 4 bases and J by 0 bases, and 13 bases separated the two germline ends. Per germline, CDR1 DFQATT and CDR2 SNEGSKA (reference sequence). This CDR3 contains 14 residues. CDR3 residues: CSATGGPSSYEQYF. The CDR3 nucleotides read TGCAGTGCTACTGGGGGGCCCTCCTCCTACGAGCAGTACTTC.

CDR3 DNA: TGTGCCAGCAGTTACTCGTGGCAGGGGGACCAAGAGACCCAGTACTTC. It specifies CASSYSWQGDQETQYF. V is TRBV6-2 or TRBV6-3 and J is TRBJ2-5; TRBD1 aligns across 7 bases. The J segment lost 0 bases and the V segment lost 0 bases, leaving 4 bases of the junction unmatched. Germline CDR1 reads MNHEY; CDR2 reads SVGEGT. The CDR3 covers 16 residues.

V usage is TRBV11-1 and J usage is TRBJ2-7; D is unclear. The CDR3 consists of 16 residues. Germline V gives CDR1 SGHAT, CDR2 FQDESV (reference sequence). V lost 1 base and J lost 3, with 16 bases in between. DNA of the CDR3: TGTGCCAGCAGCTTAGAAGTGGGCTCCTTGGTCTACGAGCAGTACTTC. Its protein is CASSLEVGSLVYEQYF.

The CDR3 sequence is CASSPSRGGGANVLTF. CDR3 coding DNA: TGTGCCAGCTCACCAAGTCGGGGAGGTGGGGCCAACGTCCTGACTTTC. This chain connects TRBV18 to TRBJ2-6, with a weak D call TRBD2 (6 bases). The CDR3 totals 16 residues. V lost 2 bases, J lost 3 bases, and 11 bases lay in between. Germline assignment: CDR1 KGHSH and CDR2 LQKENI.

This clonotype appeared many times. V and J are TRBV4-1 and TRBJ2-7; D is perhaps TRBD2 (6 bases). Germline V lookup: CDR1 MGHRA, CDR2 YSYEKL. The CDR3 is 18 residues long. Trimming cost V 0 bases and J 2 bases, with 20 bases left between them. In DNA, the CDR3 is TGCGCCAGCAGCCAAGACGATATACTAGTCGGGAGTACCTACGAGCAGTACTTC. This encodes CASSQDDILVGSTYEQYF.

The genes are TRBV24-1 and TRBJ1-2, with D perhaps matching TRBD1 (6 bases). CDR1 is KGHDR, CDR2 SFDVKD, per germline. The CDR3 totals 15 residues. Trimming stripped 6 bases from V and 2 bases from J, with 15 bases between. The CDR3 here is CATSLGRGGNYGYTF. CDR3 DNA: TGTGCCACCAGTTTGGGCCGAGGGGGAAACTATGGCTACACCTTC.

V and J are TRBV4-2 and TRBJ2-7, with a tentative D call TRBD1 (5 bases). V lost 2 bases to trimming and J lost 2 bases, with 7 bases between them. Germline V lookup: CDR1 LGHNA, CDR2 YNFKEQ. CDR3 length equals 13 residues. In DNA, the CDR3 is TGTGCCAGCAGCCAACCGGACACCTACGAGCAGTACTTC. This codes for CASSQPDTYEQYF.

In DNA form, the CDR3 reads TGTGCCAGCAGACCCCCGGCTGGGGCCAACGTCCTGACTTTC. This translates into CASRPPAGANVLTF. The chain has TRBV11-2 and TRBJ2-6; no firm D call. The germline CDR1 and CDR2 sequences are SGHAT and FQNNGV. This CDR3 region has 14 residues. Trimming left V 6 bases short and J 2 bases short, with 8 bases between.

The V call is TRBV10-3, the J call TRBJ2-5; TRBD2 aligns across 8 bases. The V segment lost 7 bases and the J segment 7 bases; nucleotides outside the gene matches: 11. Germline loops: CDR1 ENHRY, CDR2 SYGVKD. The CDR3 runs to 14 residues. CDR3 nucleotide sequence: TGTGCCATCACCAGTGCAGCGGGGGTAGGGACCCAGTACTTC. This encodes CAITSAAGVGTQYF.

The gene calls are TRBV29-1 and TRBJ2-7; D not certain. The V end was cut by 4 bases, the J end by 2 bases, with 9 bases between. The CDR3 loop spans 12 amino acids. Germline loops: CDR1 SQVTM, CDR2 ANQGSEA. In nucleotides, the CDR3 is TGCAGCGTTGGGGTCGAAACCTACGAGCAGTACTTC. Residues: CSVGVETYEQYF.

This chain joins TRBV5-1 and TRBJ2-5; D not certain. V was shortened by 0 bases and J by 3 bases, with 15 bases between the two germline ends. This CDR3 is 16 amino acids long. Germline CDR1 reads SGHRS; CDR2 reads YFSETQ. The CDR3 bases are TGCGCCAGCAGCTTGGGGCTCCTCACATCCGAAGAGACCCAGTACTTC. Protein sequence: CASSLGLLTSEETQYF.

This chain joins TRBV25-1 and TRBJ2-5, with 7 bases matching TRBD1. The J segment lost 6 bases and the V segment lost 2 bases, leaving 9 bases of the junction unmatched. The CDR3 consists of 15 residues. Per the germline V gene, CDR1 is MGHDK and CDR2 is SYGVNS. In DNA form, the CDR3 reads TGTGCCAGCAGTGAAGAGGGGGCACGTCGGAAGACCCAGTACTTC. Protein: CASSEEGARRKTQYF.

The chain uses TRBV7-9 and TRBJ2-7; TRBD1 is a possible D gene (5 bases). V lost 7 bases and J 1 base, leaving 8 bases between the germline ends. This CDR3 comprises 12 residues. Germline-derived CDR1 and CDR2 are SEHNR and FQNEAQ (reference sequence). This CDR3 is CASKGFSYEQYF. CDR3 bases: TGTGCCAGCAAGGGGTTTTCCTACGAGCAGTACTTC.

This chain links TRBV12-3 or TRBV12-4 with TRBJ2-5, with 14 bases matching TRBD2. The CDR3 runs to 16 residues. J lost 2 bases, V lost 5 bases, and 4 bases had no gene match. The CDR3 nucleotides read TGTGCCAGCAGTCAGGGACTAGCGGGAGCTCAAGAGACCCAGTACTTC. Translated, it gives CASSQGLAGAQETQYF.

The chain joins TRBV5-1 to TRBJ2-1; tentatively, D is TRBD2 (5 bases). The CDR3 spans 14 residues. V lost 0 bases to trimming and J lost 6 bases, with 10 bases between them. The V gene's germline CDR1 is SGHRS and CDR2 YFSETQ. CDR3 in amino acids: CASSLAAGPNEQFF. CDR3 DNA: TGCGCCAGCAGCTTGGCCGCGGGTCCCAATGAGCAGTTCTTC.

The V call is TRBV20-1, the J call TRBJ2-7; tentative D call: TRBD1 (6 bases). The germline gives CDR1 DFQATT, CDR2 SNEGSKA (reference sequence). Trimming left V 6 bases short and J 4 bases short, with 16 bases between. CDR3 length equals 13 residues. This chain's CDR3 is CSALGDTTYEQYF. DNA for the CDR3: TGCAGTGCACTCGGGGACACAACTTACGAGCAGTACTTC.

The V call is TRBV6-1, the J call TRBJ1-2; D ambiguous. Trimming pared 7 bases from V and 2 bases from J, leaving 5 bases between. The CDR3 consists of 11 residues. The germline V gene has CDR1 MNHNS and CDR2 SASEGT. For the CDR3, the DNA is TGTGCCAGCACCTGGAACTATGGCTACACCTTC. This gives the protein CASTWNYGYTF.